This is a list of T cell receptor beta chains from one sample in a study of T cell responses to AZD1222 COVID-19 vaccine. Method: immunoSEQ multiplex PCR; TCRdb's copy keeps in-frame clones and lacks some. This table holds around 160,000 clones, 92% found once. This specimen consisted of peripheral blood, obtained 28 days after the second AZD1222 dose. All receptors derive from an adult who received the AZD1222 COVID-19 vaccine. CDR3s include the opening cysteine and the closing phenylalanine or tryptophan. Fields, in order: J gene, D gene, V gene, clone size, CDR3 protein, CDR3 DNA. A D gene is named only where the DNA matches it firmly. Clone size is given for some rows only: seen once, a few or many times, or a class if the clone is expanded.

>TRBJ2-1|TRBD2|TRBV9|-
CASSPRLAGGYNEQFF
TGTGCCAGCAGCCCCCGACTAGCGGGGGGGTACAATGAGCAGTTCTTC
>TRBJ1-3|-|TRBV4-1|-
CASSRNPGNTIYF
TGCGCCAGCAGCCGGAATCCAGGAAACACCATATATTTT
>TRBJ1-5|-|TRBV5-8|-
CASTWVYRSGNQPQHF
TGTGCCAGCACCTGGGTCTACAGGTCGGGCAATCAGCCCCAGCATTTT
>TRBJ2-3|TRBD2|TRBV7-6|-
CASSLVGSSGDYTDTQYF
TGTGCCAGCAGCTTAGTGGGGTCTAGCGGGGACTACACAGATACGCAGTATTTT
>TRBJ2-3|TRBD2|TRBV9|-
CASSVTSLPDTQYF
TGTGCCAGCAGCGTGACTAGCCTCCCAGATACGCAGTATTTT
>TRBJ2-2|TRBD2|TRBV7-8|-
CASSLRAGGPDTGELFF
TGTGCCAGCAGCTTGAGAGCGGGGGGGCCCGACACCGGGGAGCTGTTTTTT
>TRBJ1-2|-|TRBV6-1|-
CASSLDGSRGYTF
TGTGCCAGCAGTCTTGACGGGTCTCGGGGCTACACCTTC
>TRBJ1-2|TRBD1|TRBV10-3|-
CAISHRDSGYGYTF
TGTGCCATCAGCCACCGGGACAGCGGCTATGGCTACACCTTC
>TRBJ1-6|-|TRBV27|-
CASRSSFNSPLHF
TGTGCCAGCAGGTCCAGCTTTAATTCACCCCTCCACTTT
>TRBJ1-1|-|TRBV20-1|-
CSASSPSEMNTEAFF
TGCAGTGCTAGTTCGCCGTCTGAAATGAACACTGAAGCTTTCTTT
>TRBJ1-1|-|TRBV5-1|once
CASSLARPVNTEAFF
TGCGCCAGCAGCTTGGCCAGACCAGTGAACACTGAAGCTTTCTTT
>TRBJ1-2|-|TRBV19|-
CASIEKGGGYGYTF
TGTGCCAGTATAGAGAAGGGAGGCGGCTATGGCTACACCTTC
>TRBJ2-3|-|TRBV10-3|-
CAISDVTASTDTQYF
TGTGCCATCAGTGATGTGACAGCTAGCACAGATACGCAGTATTTT
>TRBJ2-7|-|TRBV5-1|-
CASSLTITSSSYEQYF
TGCGCCAGCAGCTTGACCATAACTAGCAGCTCCTACGAGCAGTACTTC
>TRBJ2-7|-|TRBV5-1|-
CASSPGMGSPYF
TGCGCCAGCAGCCCCGGAATGGGTTCACCTTACTTC
>TRBJ1-1|-|TRBV30|-
CAWGTGVRTPFF
TGTGCCTGGGGGACGGGCGTGCGGACTCCTTTCTTT